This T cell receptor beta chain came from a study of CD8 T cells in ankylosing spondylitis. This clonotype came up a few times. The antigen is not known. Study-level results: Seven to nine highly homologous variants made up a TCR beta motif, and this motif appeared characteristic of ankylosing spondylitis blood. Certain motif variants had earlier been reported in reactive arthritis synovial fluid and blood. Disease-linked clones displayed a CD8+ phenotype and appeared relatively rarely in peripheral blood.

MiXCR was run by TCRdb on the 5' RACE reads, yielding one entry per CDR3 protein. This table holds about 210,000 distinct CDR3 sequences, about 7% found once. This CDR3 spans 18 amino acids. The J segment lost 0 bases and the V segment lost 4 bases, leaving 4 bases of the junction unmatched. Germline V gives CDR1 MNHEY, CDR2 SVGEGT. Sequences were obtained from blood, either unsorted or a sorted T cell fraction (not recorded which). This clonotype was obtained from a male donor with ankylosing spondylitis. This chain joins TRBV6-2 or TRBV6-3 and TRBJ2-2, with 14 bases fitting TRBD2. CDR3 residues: CASSFRTSGGPNTGELFF. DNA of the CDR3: TGTGCCAGCAGTTTCCGGACTAGCGGGGGGCCGAACACCGGGGAGCTGTTTTTT.